This TCR beta chain was recovered during a study of beta chain features in type 1 diabetes. The whole isolated RNA underwent reverse transcription, so sequencing captured expressed TCRB transcripts. Clones were read by immunoSEQ multiplex PCR, and TCRdb kept only the in-frame ones, dropping some. The data contain roughly 450,000 clones, around 14% of them singletons. With regard to this clone: The antigen is undetermined. At the DNA level, this CDR3 is encoded by other sequences in the same sample as well.

Heparinised blood was drawn once per donor, averaging approximately 100 mL. V shed 4 bases, J shed 6 bases, and the junction held 4 bases outside the gene matches. This CDR3 spans 14 amino acids. Germline CDR1 SEHNR, CDR2 FQNEAQ (reference sequence). Findings and limits, study-wide: Among patients with Type 1 diabetes, TCRB CDR3s were moderately but significantly shorter in every one of the four CD4+ subsets.

The sequenced material came from naive CD4+ T cells from blood. The sequence was collected from a man younger than 40 in good health. The J gene is TRBJ1-4, the V gene TRBV7-9, with 8 bases fitting TRBD1. The chain's CDR3 is CASSSGQGYEKLFF. As DNA, the CDR3 is TGTGCCAGCAGCTCCGGACAGGGTTATGAAAAACTGTTTTTT. Full variable domain (rest looked up from reference TRBV7-9 and TRBJ1-4): DTGVSQNPRHKITKRGQNVTFRCDPISEHNRLYWYRQTLGQGPEFLTYFQNEAQLEKSRLLSDRFSAERPKGSFSTLEIQRTEQGDSAMYLCASSSGQGYEKLFFGSGTQLSVL.